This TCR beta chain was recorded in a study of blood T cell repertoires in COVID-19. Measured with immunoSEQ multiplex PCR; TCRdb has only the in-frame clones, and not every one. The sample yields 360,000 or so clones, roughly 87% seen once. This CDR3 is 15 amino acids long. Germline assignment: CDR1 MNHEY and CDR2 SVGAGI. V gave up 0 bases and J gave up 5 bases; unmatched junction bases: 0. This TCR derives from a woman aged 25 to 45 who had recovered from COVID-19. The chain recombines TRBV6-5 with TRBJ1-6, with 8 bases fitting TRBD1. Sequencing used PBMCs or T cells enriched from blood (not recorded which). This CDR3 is CASSYSDRDNSPLHF. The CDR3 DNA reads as TGTGCCAGCAGTTACTCGGACAGGGATAATTCACCCCTCCACTTT.